Presented here are 8 T cell receptor beta chains from one specimen sequenced in a study of shared clonotypes between healthy human individuals. The table came from immunoSEQ multiplex PCR; TCRdb's copy has only in-frame clones and leaves some out. The table records some 1.1 million clones, approximately 80% of them present only once. Sequencing was performed on memory CD4+ T cells from PBMCs. Regarding subset: CD45RA-negative fraction. Source of these receptors: a man aged 18 to 29 in good health. Some clones in this sample may be carry-over from other donors' samples.

The sample holds a few counts of this clone. V is TRBV11-2 and J is TRBJ1-1; no clear D. With 7 bases removed from V and 3 bases from J, the gap between germline ends came to 9 bases. The CDR3 contains 12 residues. Germline-derived CDR1 and CDR2 are SGHAT and FQNNGV. CDR3 DNA: TGTGCCAGCACCGCAGGCTACACTGAAGCTTTCTTT. Translation gives CASTAGYTEAFF. Drawing the rest from reference TRBV11-2 and TRBJ1-1, the complete variable domain is EAGVAQSPRYKIIEKRQSVAFWCNPISGHATLYWYQQILGQGPKLLIQFQNNGVVDDSQLPKDRFSAERLKGVDSTLKIQPAKLEDSAVYLCASTAGYTEAFFGQGTRLTVV.

On this clone itself: The same CDR3 arises from other DNA sequences in this sample as well. The chain has TRBV30 and TRBJ2-4; 10 bases are a match to TRBD1. This CDR3 comprises 13 residues. The V segment lost 0 bases and the J segment 7 bases; nucleotides outside the gene matches: 0. Per the germline V gene, CDR1 is GTSNPN and CDR2 is SVGIG (reference sequence). CDR3 DNA: TGTGCCTGGAGTGTGACAGGGGGCAACATTCAGTACTTC. Translating gives CAWSVTGGNIQYF.

This clone was seen a single time. V gene TRBV7-2 combines with J gene TRBJ2-2; D not resolved. CDR1 is SGHTA and CDR2 is FQGNSA in the germline V gene. The germline V and J ends were trimmed by 0 bases and 8 bases, with 7 bases remaining between them. This CDR3 region has 13 residues. The CDR3, as DNA: TGTGCCAGCAGCTTAGCACGACAAGGGGAGCTGTTTTTT. The encoded protein is CASSLARQGELFF.

The CDR3 is CASSVRGLAGANTGELFF. CDR3 coding DNA: TGTGCCAGCAGCGTAAGAGGACTAGCGGGAGCGAACACCGGGGAGCTGTTTTTT. The V call is TRBV21-1, the J call TRBJ2-2; no check of the table's D call, TRBD2, against the DNA was made. TRBV21-1 has pseudogene status. The CDR3 length is 18 residues.

This clone was found once. The same CDR3 is also encoded by other DNA sequences in this sample. The CDR3 region is CASSLLGQTYEQYF. The CDR3 DNA follows: TGTGCCAGCAGTTTATTAGGGCAGACCTACGAGCAGTACTTC. The chain recombines TRBV28 with TRBJ2-7; D is unclear. CDR3 length equals 14 residues. V lost 1 base and J lost 2, with 9 bases in between. Per the germline V gene, CDR1 is MDHEN and CDR2 is SYDVKM.

The chain uses TRBV6-5 and TRBJ2-2; perhaps TRBD2 as D (6 bases). Germline CDR1 MNHEY, CDR2 SVGAGI. Trimming shortened V by 0 bases and J by 8 bases, and 7 bases separated the two germline ends. This CDR3 is built from 13 residues. In nucleotides, the CDR3 is TGTGCCAGCAGTTACTCGGGGGGAGGGGAGCTGTTTTTT. Its translation is CASSYSGGGELFF.

The chain employs TRBV5-5 and TRBJ1-4, with 7 bases matching TRBD1. The germline V gene encodes CDR1 SGHKS and CDR2 YYEKEE (reference sequence). The CDR3 contains 18 residues. With V trimmed by 4 bases and J by 0 bases, 12 bases remained unmatched. The CDR3 sequence: CASSVQPGTATTNEKLFF. The CDR3 DNA is TGTGCCAGCAGCGTCCAACCCGGGACAGCAACAACTAATGAAAAACTGTTTTTT.

The chain uses TRBV6-1 and TRBJ1-4; 8 nucleotides match TRBD1. Trimming removed 3 bases from V and 7 bases from J; junction bases left unmatched: 13. The CDR3 extends over 17 amino acids. Germline loops: CDR1 MNHNS, CDR2 SASEGT. CDR3 nucleotides: TGTGCCAGCAGTGACTGGACAGGGCAGAGCGGCAGTGAAAAACTGTTTTTT. This sequence encodes CASSDWTGQSGSEKLFF.